Shown below are 12 T cell receptor beta chains from a single sample sequenced in a study of cytomegalovirus exposure and HLA in healthy donors. Assay: immunoSEQ multiplex PCR; the TCRdb copy retains only in-frame clones and omits some. The table has 150,000 or so clones, roughly 84% seen once. Sample: PBMCs. The receptors shown here come from a human donor in good health.

V gene TRBV6-5 combines with J gene TRBJ1-1; no reliable D call. The CDR3 has 14 amino acids. V was clipped by 6 bases and J by 1 base, with 12 bases between them. Per germline, CDR1 MNHEY and CDR2 SVGAGI. The CDR3: CASSLTRANTEAFF. In nucleotides, the CDR3 is TGTGCCAGCAGCCTGACGCGGGCGAACACTGAAGCTTTCTTT.

This clone has just one count. The chain couples TRBV27 to TRBJ2-3, with D hard to call. V lost 0 bases and J lost 2, with 12 bases in between. The germline gives CDR1 MNHEY, CDR2 SMNVEV (reference sequence). The length of the CDR3 is 16 residues. In DNA form, the CDR3 reads TGTGCCAGCAGTTTATCAGCCTCCCTACTCACAGATACGCAGTATTTT. Translating gives CASSLSASLLTDTQYF.

This sequence joins TRBV29-1 and TRBJ2-7; 8 nucleotides line up with TRBD1. The V gene's germline CDR1 is SQVTM and CDR2 ANQGSEA. This CDR3 region has 15 residues. The V segment lost 4 bases and the J segment 0 bases; nucleotides outside the gene matches: 8. CDR3 protein: CSVAHGTGGSYEQYF. The CDR3 region has the DNA TGCAGCGTTGCTCATGGGACAGGTGGCTCCTACGAGCAGTACTTC.

This sequence joins TRBV9 and TRBJ2-2, with D unresolved. Germline loops: CDR1 SGDLS, CDR2 YYNGEE. There are 14 residues in the CDR3. The V and J ends lost 0 bases and 4 bases respectively, with 7 bases between them. CDR3 protein: CASSVDLVTGELFF. The CDR3 DNA reads TGTGCCAGCAGCGTAGATCTAGTCACCGGGGAGCTGTTTTTT.

V usage is TRBV18 and J usage is TRBJ2-7; D remains unclear. Germline assignment: CDR1 KGHSH and CDR2 LQKENI. This CDR3 is built from 11 residues. Trimming shortened V by 6 bases and J by 5 bases, and 8 bases separated the two germline ends. The CDR3, as DNA: TGTGCCAGCTCCGTAACAGACGAGCAGTACTTC. This translates into CASSVTDEQYF.

The sample holds one count of this clone. This rearrangement joins TRBV6-5 to TRBJ2-7, with 9 bases aligning to TRBD1. CDR3 size: 14 residues. Germline V gene lookup returns CDR1 MNHEY and CDR2 SVGAGI. The trim removed 6 bases at V and 3 bases at J, leaving 6 bases unmatched. The CDR3 spells CASRTGTGFYEQYF. The CDR3 DNA follows: TGTGCCAGCAGAACCGGGACAGGGTTCTACGAGCAGTACTTC.

The genes are TRBV2 and TRBJ2-6; D unclear. V was clipped by 4 bases and J by 0 bases, with 7 bases between them. The CDR3 length is 15 residues. Germline CDR1 is SNHLY and CDR2 is FYNNEI. CDR3 protein: CASSGSSSGANVLTF. CDR3 DNA: TGTGCCAGCAGTGGGAGTAGCTCTGGGGCCAACGTCCTGACTTTC. Supplemented by reference TRBV2 and TRBJ2-6, the full variable domain reads EPEVTQTPSHQVTQMGQEVILRCVPISNHLYFYWYRQILGQKVEFLVSFYNNEISEKSEIFDDQFSVERPDGSNFTLKIRSTKLEDSAMYFCASSGSSSGANVLTFGAGSRLTVL.

The chain carries TRBV18 and TRBJ1-5, with a possible D match to TRBD1 (5 bases). Trimming removed 4 bases from V and 6 bases from J, with 13 bases in between. There are 14 residues in the CDR3. Per the germline V gene, CDR1 is KGHSH and CDR2 is LQKENI. CDR3 loop: CASSRPGQGQPQHF. In DNA form, the CDR3 reads TGTGCCAGCTCACGCCCAGGGCAAGGTCAGCCCCAGCATTTT.

The chain recombines TRBV20-1 with TRBJ1-1; weak D call: TRBD1 (5 bases). CDR3 size: 11 residues. The germline V gene has CDR1 DFQATT and CDR2 SNEGSKA (reference sequence). Deletions cut 4 bases from V and 4 bases from J, with 7 bases between. CDR3 coding DNA: TGCAGTGCTACAGGGTTCACTGAAGCTTTCTTT. Translation gives CSATGFTEAFF.

The CDR3 bases are TGTGCCAGTTCGGTTGGCGGGGGGGCCATCAAAGAGACCCAGTACTTC. The encoded protein is CASSVGGGAIKETQYF. This chain joins TRBV9 and TRBJ2-5; 9 bases align to TRBD2. V gave up 8 bases and J gave up 3 bases; unmatched junction bases: 14. This CDR3 is 16 amino acids long. Germline CDR1 reads SGDLS; CDR2 reads YYNGEE.

J is TRBJ1-1 and V is TRBV29-1, with D perhaps TRBD1 (6 bases). Trimming left V 7 bases short and J 10 bases short, with 22 bases between. Per germline, CDR1 SQVTM and CDR2 ANQGSEA. The CDR3 runs to 13 residues. CDR3 sequence: CSAPLLDRSGAFF. In DNA form, the CDR3 reads TGCAGCGCACCGCTCCTTGACAGGAGCGGAGCTTTCTTT. The entire variable domain, with the rest obtained from reference TRBV29-1 and TRBJ1-1, is as follows: SAVISQKPSRDICQRGTSLTIQCQVDSQVTMMFWYRQQPGQSLTLIATANQGSEATYESGFVIDKFPISRPNLTFSTLTVSNMSPEDSSIYLCSAPLLDRSGAFFGQGTRLTVV.

The V and J genes are TRBV6-1 and TRBJ1-2; no firm D call. Trimming removed 3 bases at V and 2 bases at J, with 13 bases between. This CDR3 comprises 15 residues. Per germline, CDR1 MNHNS and CDR2 SASEGT. The CDR3 loop reads CASSEVRPGNYGYTF. The CDR3 region has the DNA TGTGCCAGCAGTGAGGTCCGGCCAGGCAACTATGGCTACACCTTC.